This T cell receptor beta chain is from a study of T-cell reconstitution after alpha-beta-depleted transplantation in children. Note on this clonotype: Its antigen is not identified.

Study-level points and caveats: At the one-year point after transplant, T-cell counts and TCRbeta diversity were found to come mostly from T cells that had been newly produced. About two months after transplant, alpha-beta T cells reportedly came from several hundred expanded graft clones. Day-60 TCRbeta diversity that was high in some patients was derived from surviving recipient T cells and thymic progenitors.

CDR1 and CDR2 from the germline V gene are SGDLS and YYNGEE. Trimming took 0 bases from V and 2 from J; bases not matched to a gene: 4. The CDR3 has 16 residues. Preparation of the TCRbeta library was carried out with unique molecular identifiers. TCRdb independently ran MiXCR on the PCR reads; one entry per CDR3 protein. The sample consists of roughly 340,000 distinct CDR3 sequences, around 16% of them appearing once. Sequencing used PBMCs, mostly from graft donor cells, obtained 360 days after TCRalphabeta/CD19-depleted stem cell transplant. The V gene is TRBV9, the J gene TRBJ2-2; 7 bases line up with TRBD2. The origin of this receptor is a male patient under 10 years old who had a stem cell transplant for acute lymphoblastic leukemia, so the T cells may come from the graft donor. CDR3 in DNA: TGTGCCAGCAGCGTAGTTCCAGCGGGAAACACCGGGGAGCTGTTTTTT. Protein: CASSVVPAGNTGELFF.